Listed below are T cell receptor beta chains from one sample, sequenced in a study of blood T cell repertoires in COVID-19. Generated by immunoSEQ multiplex PCR, the TCRdb table keeps only in-frame clones and is missing some. The sample shows 53,000 or so clones, 90% to 95% of them seen only once. Sequencing was carried out using peripheral blood. Every receptor here comes from a human donor in a cohort sampled during active COVID-19. CDR3s include the opening cysteine and the closing phenylalanine or tryptophan. Fields, in order: J gene, clone size, D gene, V gene, CDR3 DNA, CDR3 protein. The D gene is left open where the match is weak. Clone size is stated in some rows and not others, as once, few, many or a class when expanded.

>TRBJ1-4|.|.|TRBV15
TGTGCCACCAGCAGCTCCGGGACATCAGCTGCAACTAATGAAAAACTGTTTTTT
CATSSSGTSAATNEKLFF
>TRBJ2-4|.|.|TRBV28
TGTGCCAGCAGTAGACAGAGACTAGCCAAAAACATTCAGTACTTC
CASSRQRLAKNIQYF
>TRBJ1-2|.|TRBD1|TRBV28
TGTGCCAGCAGTTGGGGGCAGGGGGTAGTAGGTGGCTACACCTTC
CASSWGQGVVGGYTF
>TRBJ2-3|few|TRBD2|TRBV7-2
TGTGCCAGCAGCTCCAGCGGGGCCGAGTCAGATACGCAGTATTTT
CASSSSGAESDTQYF
>TRBJ2-1|.|.|TRBV12-5
TGTGCTAGTGGTTTGGTTGTGGGGAGTGAGCAGTTCTTC
CASGLVVGSEQFF
>TRBJ2-7|.|.|TRBV5-1
TGCGCCAGCAGCTTGGCCCCTAGCCAATCCTACGAGCAGTACTTC
CASSLAPSQSYEQYF
>TRBJ1-1|.|.|TRBV7-9
TGTGCCAGCAGCTTTGTGGGGGCGAACACTGAAGCTTTCTTT
CASSFVGANTEAFF
>TRBJ2-1|.|TRBD2|TRBV15
TGTGCCACCAGCAGGGGGACCGGGACTAGCGGGAGTAGGTCCTACAATGAGCAGTTCTTC
CATSRGTGTSGSRSYNEQFF
>TRBJ1-4|.|TRBD1|TRBV18
TGTGCCAGCTCACCACCAACAGGGGGCGATGAAAAACTGTTTTTT
CASSPPTGGDEKLFF
>TRBJ1-2|.|TRBD1|TRBV25-1
TGTGCCAGTTCCGGGACAGGGTTGGGGGGGGATGGCTACACCTTC
CASSGTGLGGDGYTF
>TRBJ1-2|.|.|TRBV2
TGTGCCAGCAGTGAGTTGTCAGGCTACTATGGCTACACCTTC
CASSELSGYYGYTF
>TRBJ1-6|.|.|TRBV4-2
TGTGCCAGCAGCCAAGATCTCGTCCGTGAGTCTTCACCCCTCCACTTT
CASSQDLVRESSPLHF
>TRBJ2-7|.|.|TRBV4-1
TGCGCCAGCAGCCAAGGAGGTTTTCCTGTACCCTACGAGCAGTACTTC
CASSQGGFPVPYEQYF
>TRBJ2-7|few|.|TRBV27
TGTGCCAGCAGTTTATCCCCCATCTCAGACGAGCAGTACTTC
CASSLSPISDEQYF
>TRBJ2-3|.|.|TRBV7-2
TGTGCCAGCAGCTTCGGACTGAGCACAGATACGCAGTATTTT
CASSFGLSTDTQYF
>TRBJ2-7|.|.|TRBV30
TGTGCCTGGAGTGTGGGACTCCCCGAGCAGTACTTC
CAWSVGLPEQYF
>TRBJ2-5|.|TRBD2|TRBV4-1
TGCGCCAGCAGCCAAGGGGGTTTCGCAACTAGCGGGGAAGAAGAGACCCAGTACTTC
CASSQGGFATSGEEETQYF